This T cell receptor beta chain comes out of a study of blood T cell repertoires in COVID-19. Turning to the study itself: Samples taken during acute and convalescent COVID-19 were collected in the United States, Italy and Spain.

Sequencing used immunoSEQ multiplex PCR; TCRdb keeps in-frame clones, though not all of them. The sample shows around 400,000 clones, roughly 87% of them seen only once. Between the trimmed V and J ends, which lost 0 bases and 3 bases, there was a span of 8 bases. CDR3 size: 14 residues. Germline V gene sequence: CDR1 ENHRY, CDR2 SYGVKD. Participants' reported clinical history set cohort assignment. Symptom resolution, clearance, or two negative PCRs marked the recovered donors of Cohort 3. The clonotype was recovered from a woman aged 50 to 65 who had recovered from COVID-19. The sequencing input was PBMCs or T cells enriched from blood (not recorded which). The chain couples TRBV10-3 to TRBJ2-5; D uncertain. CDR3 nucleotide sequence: TGTGCCATCAGTGAGTCCAAACAAAAAGAGACCCAGTACTTC. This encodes CAISESKQKETQYF.